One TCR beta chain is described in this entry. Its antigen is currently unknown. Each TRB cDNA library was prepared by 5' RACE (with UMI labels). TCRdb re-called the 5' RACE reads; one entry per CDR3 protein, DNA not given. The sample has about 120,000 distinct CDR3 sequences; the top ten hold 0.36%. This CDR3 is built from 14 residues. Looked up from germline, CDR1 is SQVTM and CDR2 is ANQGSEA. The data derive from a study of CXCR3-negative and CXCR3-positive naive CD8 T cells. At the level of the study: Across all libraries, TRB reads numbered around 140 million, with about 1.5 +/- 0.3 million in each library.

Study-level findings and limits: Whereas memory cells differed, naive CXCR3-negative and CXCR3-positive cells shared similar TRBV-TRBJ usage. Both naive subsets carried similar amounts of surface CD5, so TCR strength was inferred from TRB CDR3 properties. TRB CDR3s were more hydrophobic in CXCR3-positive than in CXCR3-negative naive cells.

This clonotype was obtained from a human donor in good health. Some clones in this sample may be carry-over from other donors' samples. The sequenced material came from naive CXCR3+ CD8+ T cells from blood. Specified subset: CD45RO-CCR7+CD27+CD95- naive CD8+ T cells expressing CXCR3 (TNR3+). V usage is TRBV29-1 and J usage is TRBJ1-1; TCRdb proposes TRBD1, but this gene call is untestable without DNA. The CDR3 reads CSVDPGTPNTEAFF.